This TCR beta chain was profiled in a study of HIV-infected patients and healthy controls. MiXCR, applied by TCRdb to the 5' RACE reads, yields one record per CDR3 protein. Of tens of thousands of distinct CDR3 sequences detected, roughly 19% appear once; the ten largest clones hold approximately 1.5%. This clonotype was seen ten or more times. Unmatched junction bases numbered 12, after V lost 7 bases and J lost 7 bases. Germline V CDR1 and CDR2: SGHAT, FQNNGV. The CDR3 runs to 14 residues. The gene calls are TRBV11-2 and TRBJ2-7; 8 bases agree with TRBD1. Sequenced: CD4+ T cells from blood. This sequence was found in a human donor in good health. CDR3 in amino acids: CASTLGDRSGEQYF. CDR3 sequence (DNA): TGTGCCAGCACCCTCGGGGACAGGTCTGGGGAGCAGTACTTC.